These T cell receptor beta chains were read from a single sample in a study of HIV-infected patients and healthy controls. Each CDR3 protein is one row after TCRdb ran MiXCR on the 5' RACE reads. The data hold more than 60,000 distinct CDR3 sequences, with about 19% observed a single time. Sequenced material: CD4+ T cells from blood. These TCRs come from a human donor in good health. Each CDR3 is given with its conserved first and last residue. The D gene is left open where the match is weak.

v_gene	j_gene	d_gene	CDR3aa
TRBV12-3/TRBV12-4	TRBJ2-2	TRBD2	CASRFLAGNTGELFF
TRBV7-9	TRBJ1-4	.	CASSRGEKLFF
TRBV7-2	TRBJ1-6	.	CASSTNHSPLHF
TRBV10-3	TRBJ2-7	TRBD1	CASRDRGPYEQYF
TRBV7-2	TRBJ2-3	TRBD1	CASSLGQGRDTQYF
TRBV6-2/TRBV6-3	TRBJ2-5	TRBD2	CASSHLAGGQETQYF
TRBV3-1	TRBJ1-5	.	CASSHPRAGGNQPQHF
TRBV24-1	TRBJ2-7	.	CATSDSLEQYF
TRBV6-5	TRBJ1-2	TRBD1	CASNPVGQANYGYTF
TRBV5-1	TRBJ1-1	.	CASSSGQTYTEAFF
TRBV18	TRBJ1-1	.	CASSPPLDTEAFF
TRBV3-1	TRBJ1-4	TRBD1	CASSRAGQGEKLFF
TRBV6-5	TRBJ2-3	TRBD1	CASSFTPGTGSPDTQYF
TRBV7-2	TRBJ2-1	.	CASSPRVRQFF
TRBV5-4	TRBJ2-2	TRBD2	CASSPPGLAGITGELFF
TRBV18	TRBJ1-1	.	CASSPLNLGDRAKNTEAFF
TRBV12-3/TRBV12-4	TRBJ2-7	.	CASSLQGIPTYEQYF
TRBV7-9	TRBJ1-4	.	CASRKSGANEKLFF
TRBV30	TRBJ2-3	TRBD2	CAWSLTSGRFTDTQYF
TRBV6-5	TRBJ1-1	.	CASSYSIGIFTEAFF
TRBV7-9	TRBJ1-2	.	CASSLEQAHYGYTF
TRBV6-1	TRBJ2-1	.	CASSEGTVYNEQFF
TRBV6-1	TRBJ1-1	.	CASSDLGVLNTEAFF
TRBV4-1	TRBJ2-7	TRBD1	CASSHTGTGAYEQYF
TRBV9	TRBJ2-5	.	CASSVTPDRQETQYF
TRBV5-6	TRBJ2-2	.	CASSLALGANTGELFF
TRBV6-2/TRBV6-3	TRBJ2-1	.	CASSPWGLRGEQFF
TRBV29-1	TRBJ2-3	.	CSVEEGRAGTQYF
TRBV30	TRBJ2-3	TRBD2	CATGLAGADTQYF
TRBV9	TRBJ2-3	TRBD2	CASSAIGPGLAGASTDTQYF
TRBV27	TRBJ1-1	.	CASSLNMRSTEAFF
TRBV19	TRBJ2-2	.	CASSISRNTGELFF
TRBV20-1	TRBJ1-1	.	CSARRQNTEAFF
TRBV18	TRBJ2-3	.	CASSPPTHTDTQYF
TRBV12-3/TRBV12-4	TRBJ1-6	TRBD1	CASSQGGPNSPLHF
TRBV4-1	TRBJ1-6	TRBD1	CASSQDGAPGQGDSPLHF
TRBV18	TRBJ1-2	TRBD1	CASSPSQGADYGYTF
TRBV4-1	TRBJ1-3	.	CASSQGTANSGNTIYF
TRBV7-8	TRBJ2-4	.	CASSPSKNIQYF
TRBV28	TRBJ2-1	TRBD2	CASSFASGLSSYNEQFF
TRBV4-3	TRBJ1-1	TRBD1	CASSQARQGDTEAFF
TRBV6-5	TRBJ1-4	.	CASSRGRAHRANEKLFF
TRBV29-1	TRBJ2-7	.	CSVEFAHSDRKHEQYF
TRBV15	TRBJ2-5	.	CATSVRGGRQETQYF
TRBV9	TRBJ2-2	.	CASSVGGGGTGELFF
TRBV20-1	TRBJ2-3	.	CSARALHPASDTQYF
TRBV19	TRBJ1-1	.	CASSPQMNTEAFF
TRBV7-9	TRBJ2-1	TRBD2	CASSLEPRLADNEQFF
TRBV12-3/TRBV12-4	TRBJ1-4	.	CASSLGGATNEKLFF
TRBV5-1	TRBJ2-3	TRBD2	CASSLGLAGGGEGTDTQYF
TRBV2	TRBJ2-1	TRBD1	CASSQQGFEQFF
TRBV7-9	TRBJ1-1	TRBD1	CASSPPGTGLNTEAFF
TRBV12-3/TRBV12-4	TRBJ1-4	.	CASSTNSVVYPNEKLFF